Below are 19 T cell receptor beta chains sequenced from a single sample in a study of T cells in Graves' hyperthyroidism and ophthalmopathy. The source material, RNA transcripts, was used to amplify TCR beta CDR3 regions. The primer set for the first-round RT-PCR of the TCR CDR3 was HTBI. One entry per CDR3 protein, called by TCRdb with MiXCR from the multiplex PCR reads. The data hold nearly 600,000 distinct CDR3 sequences, with about 15% observed a single time. The sample comprised blood. Receptors were obtained from a young woman with Graves' hyperthyroidism that later progressed to Graves' ophthalmopathy.

This clonotype was seen many times. The V and J genes are TRBV29-1 and TRBJ2-7; D possibly corresponds to TRBD2 (6 bases). The CDR3 runs to 14 residues. Germline V lookup: CDR1 SQVTM, CDR2 ANQGSEA. The germline V and J ends were trimmed by 5 bases and 2 bases, with 16 bases remaining between them. Here the CDR3 DNA reads TGCAGCGTTCTCCCTGGGGGGAGTACCTACGAGCAGTACTTC. Amino acid sequence: CSVLPGGSTYEQYF.

This clonotype was seen a handful of times. The rearrangement links TRBV5-4 to TRBJ2-2; D gene unclear. The CDR3 has 14 amino acids. Trimming took 4 bases from V and 0 from J, leaving 7 bases between them. The germline V gene has CDR1 SGHNT and CDR2 YYREEE (reference sequence). CDR3 sequence (DNA): TGTGCCAGCAGCCAGACATCGAACACCGGGGAGCTGTTTTTT. It specifies CASSQTSNTGELFF.

The table lists this clonotype with many counts. The CDR3 DNA sequence: TGTGCCAGCAGCCAAGATGGAGGGGCGAACACTGAAGCTTTCTTT. It translates to CASSQDGGANTEAFF. The V and J genes are TRBV3-1 and TRBJ1-1, with D perhaps matching TRBD1 (5 bases). Germline V gives CDR1 LGHDT, CDR2 YNNKEL (reference sequence). V lost 0 bases and J lost 1, with 9 bases in between. This CDR3 is 15 amino acids long.

With regard to this clonotype: Compared with germline, one end of the junction differs, possibly owing to a read error. The chain combines TRBV29-1 with TRBJ2-1; 14 bases match TRBD2. Per the germline V gene, CDR1 is SQVTM and CDR2 is ANQGSEA. The CDR3 sequence is 14 residues long. In nucleotides, the CDR3 is TGCGGCGTTGGGACTAGCGGGAGCGGCAATGAGCAGTTCTTC. Protein sequence: CGVGTSGSGNEQFF.

This clonotype showed up many times. The gene calls are TRBV7-2 and TRBJ2-1; D is ambiguous. Trimming removed 2 bases from V and 4 bases from J, with 12 bases in between. Germline assignment: CDR1 SGHTA and CDR2 FQGNSA. The CDR3 sequence is 15 residues long. The CDR3: CASSLRAATYNEQFF. For the CDR3, the DNA is TGTGCCAGCAGCTTACGGGCAGCAACATACAATGAGCAGTTCTTC.

This clonotype came up many times. The chain combines TRBV9 with TRBJ2-3, with D possibly being TRBD1 (5 bases). The CDR3 sequence is 14 residues long. Germline CDR1 and CDR2: SGDLS and YYNGEE. With 4 bases removed from V and 4 bases from J, the gap between germline ends came to 13 bases. CDR3 amino acids: CASSIQGYADTQYF. The CDR3 region has the DNA TGTGCCAGCAGCATTCAGGGATACGCAGATACGCAGTATTTT.

This clonotype was seen a few times. This chain uses TRBV19 with TRBJ2-1, with D perhaps being TRBD1 or TRBD2 (6 bases each). Trimming shortened V by 8 bases and J by 9 bases, and 17 bases separated the two germline ends. This CDR3 region has 13 residues. Germline loops: CDR1 LNHDA, CDR2 SQIVND (reference sequence). The CDR3 nucleotides read TGTGCCAGTGGGGTTAGGGGGGACGGTGAGCAGTTCTTC. Protein: CASGVRGDGEQFF.

The chain joins TRBV2 to TRBJ1-1; 9 bases line up with TRBD1. Germline V lookup: CDR1 SNHLY, CDR2 FYNNEI. V lost 6 bases, J lost 1 base, and 9 bases stayed unmatched. CDR3 length equals 16 residues. DNA of the CDR3: TGTGCCAGCAGCTTACAGGGGACAGGGAGGAACACTGAAGCTTTCTTT. The encoded protein is CASSLQGTGRNTEAFF.

In regard to this clonotype: The junction differs from germline at one of its ends, possibly a read error. This rearrangement joins TRBV7-2 to TRBJ1-2; no clear D. The CDR3 length is 14 residues. Germline V gene sequence: CDR1 SGHTA, CDR2 FQGNSA. This CDR3 is CASSQASTNYSYTF. The CDR3 DNA sequence: TGTGCCAGCAGCCAAGCGTCAACCAACTATAGCTACACCTTC.

This clonotype was seen many times. The genes are TRBV5-1 and TRBJ1-6; 7 bases fit TRBD1. V gave up 7 bases and J gave up 7 bases; unmatched junction bases: 8. Germline V lookup: CDR1 SGHRS, CDR2 YFSETQ. The CDR3 has 14 amino acids. This chain's CDR3 is CASSEGDRNSPLHF. CDR3 nucleotides: TGCGCCAGCTCCGAAGGGGACAGAAATTCACCCCTCCACTTT.

The chain joins TRBV29-1 to TRBJ1-2, with 7 bases aligning to TRBD1. The CDR3 loop spans 12 amino acids. Germline loops: CDR1 SQVTM, CDR2 ANQGSEA. In nucleotides, the CDR3 is TGCAGTGACGGGACAGCAAGCTATGGCTACACCTTC. Protein: CSDGTASYGYTF. The complete variable domain, with remaining parts taken from reference TRBV29-1 and TRBJ1-2, reads SAVISQKPSRDICQRGTSLTIQCQVDSQVTMMFWYRQQPGQSLTLIATANQGSEATYESGFVIDKFPISRPNLTFSTLTVSNMSPEDSSIYLCSDGTASYGYTFGSGTRLTVV.

This clonotype was found many times. The rearrangement uses TRBV12-3 or TRBV12-4 and TRBJ1-4, with 7 bases matching TRBD1. J gave up 8 bases and V 8 bases, and 8 bases lay outside the gene matches. The CDR3 length is 13 residues. DNA for the CDR3: TGTGCCAGCCGCACGCTGACAGGGGAAAAACTGTTTTTT. It codes for CASRTLTGEKLFF.

This clonotype has ten or more counts. V is TRBV11-3 and J is TRBJ2-2; 7 nucleotides line up with TRBD2. The germline CDR1 and CDR2 sequences are SGHNT and YENEEA. Losses at the gene ends were 5 bases for V and 3 bases for J; bases not matched to a gene: 9. This CDR3 comprises 16 residues. CDR3 sequence reads: CASSGGGGVHTGELFF. CDR3 bases: TGTGCCAGCAGCGGGGGGGGGGGAGTTCACACCGGGGAGCTGTTTTTT.

This clonotype was detected many times. This chain connects TRBV12-3 or TRBV12-4 to TRBJ2-3; the D is unclear. The CDR3 length is 18 residues. The germline V and J ends were trimmed by 2 bases and 2 bases, with 20 bases remaining between them. CDR3: CASSLPLGGRPDTDTQYF. As DNA, the CDR3 is TGTGCCAGCAGTTTACCCCTGGGCGGCCGACCTGACACAGATACGCAGTATTTT.

This chain joins TRBV12-3 or TRBV12-4 and TRBJ2-1, with 12 bases that match TRBD2. The CDR3 has 18 amino acids. V shed 6 bases and J 2 bases; nucleotides not matched to a gene: 11. CDR3 DNA sequence: TGTGCCAGCAGAGGGGTCCTAGCGGGAGGGAGAGCCTACAATGAGCAGTTCTTC. It specifies CASRGVLAGGRAYNEQFF.

The V call is TRBV29-1, the J call TRBJ2-7; D gene unclear. The CDR3 is made up of 10 amino acids. Germline V gene data show CDR1 as SQVTM and CDR2 as ANQGSEA. V was pared by 7 bases and J by 3 bases, with 7 bases between. DNA for the CDR3: TGCAGCGCCGCTGACTACGAGCAGTACTTC. Protein sequence: CSAADYEQYF.

This clonotype has a count of ten or more. This chain connects TRBV11-3 to TRBJ2-7; a possible D gene is TRBD1 (6 bases). CDR3 size: 16 residues. Germline V gene sequence: CDR1 SGHNT, CDR2 YENEEA. V lost 3 bases and J lost 0, with 15 bases in between. CDR3 nucleotides: TGTGCCAGCAGCTTGAACCACGGACAGAACTCCTACGAGCAGTACTTC. Translated, it gives CASSLNHGQNSYEQYF.

This clonotype appeared many times. The chain employs TRBV6-1 and TRBJ2-3; D is unclear. Trimming stripped 5 bases from V and 0 bases from J, with 15 bases between. This CDR3 has 16 amino acids. Germline V gene data show CDR1 as MNHNS and CDR2 as SASEGT. The CDR3 region is CASSRRSTTSTDTQYF. In nucleotides, the CDR3 is TGTGCCAGCAGTCGACGTAGTACCACTAGCACAGATACGCAGTATTTT.

This clonotype was seen at least ten times. The chain has TRBV27 and TRBJ2-5; D gene ambiguous. Germline V gene sequence: CDR1 MNHEY, CDR2 SMNVEV (reference sequence). V lost 5 bases, J lost 2 bases, and 6 bases lay in between. The CDR3 extends over 12 amino acids. This CDR3 is CASSDSQETQYF. CDR3 nucleotide sequence: TGTGCCAGCAGTGATAGTCAAGAGACCCAGTACTTC.